This T cell receptor (beta chain) is drawn from a study of T cell responses to AZD1222 COVID-19 vaccine. Whole-study context: Second-dose recipients at about 4 or about 12 weeks were treated as one pooled group.

This table comes from immunoSEQ multiplex PCR, and its TCRdb copy is limited to in-frame clones, with some not included. The top ten hold about 2.5% of the sample, which has approximately 180,000 clones, roughly 92% seen once. The ends were cut back, 6 bases at V and 7 bases at J, with 15 bases in the middle. CDR1 and CDR2 (germline): MNHEY, SVGAGI. The CDR3 covers 14 residues. Concerning this clone itself: Antigen specificity is unknown.

Study-wide results and caveats: Spike-specific TCR breadth rose after two AZD1222 doses, and depth rose as well. Donor demographics were predominantly white British with a female majority; clonal diversity may be underestimated.

The specimen comprised peripheral blood, sampled on day 0 of AZD1222 vaccination. This sequence originates from an adult in good health. The rearrangement uses TRBV6-5 and TRBJ1-4; D call uncertain. The CDR3 sequence: CASRPGLAGEKLFF. Here the CDR3 DNA reads TGTGCCAGCAGACCGGGTCTTGCGGGTGAAAAACTGTTTTTT.